This entry lists 24 T cell receptor beta chains sequenced from one sample in a study of beta chain features in type 1 diabetes. The investigators reverse transcribed all of the isolated RNA, so they sequenced expressed TCRB transcripts. Sequencing was performed with immunoSEQ multiplex PCR; in TCRdb, only in-frame clones are kept and a portion is missing. Of 300,000 to 350,000 clones listed, approximately 8.2% are singletons. Sequencing was performed on central memory CD4+ T cells from blood. These receptors came from a woman aged 18-30 years in good health.

There are a few counts of this clone. CDR3 coding DNA: TGTGCCAGCAGCCAAGGAGCTTTGGGCCAAGAGACCCAGTACTTC. This translates into CASSQGALGQETQYF. V gene TRBV4-2 combines with J gene TRBJ2-5; D gene unclear. The V end lost 1 base, the J end lost 1 base, and 10 bases lay between the germline ends. Germline CDR1 is LGHNA and CDR2 is YNFKEQ. This CDR3 contains 15 residues.

As regards this clone: A single base is all that separates this from a far larger clone, so a read error is likely. V is TRBV4-2 and J is TRBJ2-2; the D is unclear. Germline lookup yields CDR1 LGHNA and CDR2 YNFKEQ. The CDR3 contains 15 residues. This CDR3 is CARSQPTANTGELFF. DNA of the CDR3: TGTGCCCGCAGCCAACCGACCGCGAACACCGGGGAGCTGTTTTTT.

This clone was observed a few times. The chain carries TRBV7-6 and TRBJ1-3; D is uncertain. Germline values: CDR1 SGHVS, CDR2 FNYEAQ. V was trimmed by 1 base and J by 1 base, leaving 8 bases between them. The CDR3 loop spans 15 amino acids. CDR3 DNA sequence: TGTGCCAGCAGCTTAGACCCCGCGTCTGGAAACACCATATATTTT. Protein: CASSLDPASGNTIYF.

The CDR3 protein is CASTLEGHFTDTQYF. CDR3 DNA sequence: TGTGCCAGCACCCTGGAGGGACACTTCACAGATACGCAGTATTTT. This chain joins TRBV2 and TRBJ2-3; D possibly matches TRBD1 or TRBD2 (6 bases each). The V and J ends lost 7 bases and 2 bases respectively, with 16 bases between them. CDR1 SNHLY and CDR2 FYNNEI come from the germline V gene. CDR3 size: 15 residues.

The rearrangement links TRBV9 to TRBJ2-3, with a possible D match to TRBD1 (5 bases). CDR3 length: 13 amino acids. Germline V gives CDR1 SGDLS, CDR2 YYNGEE. V was clipped by 0 bases and J by 6 bases, with 8 bases between them. This CDR3 is CASSVGGWDTQYF. CDR3 nucleotides: TGTGCCAGCAGCGTAGGGGGCTGGGATACGCAGTATTTT.

This sequence joins TRBV19 and TRBJ2-4, with TRBD1 matching 7 bases. CDR1 and CDR2 from the germline V gene are LNHDA and SQIVND (reference sequence). This CDR3 is built from 16 residues. Trimming took 3 bases from V and 9 from J; bases not matched to a gene: 14. CDR3 nucleotide sequence: TGTGCCAGTAGTATGGAACGACAGGGTAGGGGTAGCATTCAGTACTTC. Translating it yields CASSMERQGRGSIQYF. The full variable domain, completed using reference TRBV19 and TRBJ2-4, is DGGITQSPKYLFRKEGQNVTLSCEQNLNHDAMYWYRQDPGQGLRLIYYSQIVNDFQKGDIAEGYSVSREKKESFPLTVTSAQKNPTAFYLCASSMERQGRGSIQYFGAGTRLSVL.

The table lists this clone with a few counts. This chain links TRBV25-1 with TRBJ2-5; D possibly corresponds to TRBD2 (5 bases). The V end lost 3 bases, the J end lost 4 bases, and 9 bases lay between the germline ends. This CDR3 has 13 amino acids. Germline lookup yields CDR1 MGHDK and CDR2 SYGVNS. The CDR3 nucleotides are TGTGCCAGCAGTGAGCCAGGACTAGAGACCCAGTACTTC. Translated: CASSEPGLETQYF. Together with reference TRBV25-1 and TRBJ2-5, the CDR3 gives the full variable domain: EADIYQTPRYLVIGTGKKITLECSQTMGHDKMYWYQQDPGMELHLIHYSYGVNSTEKGDLSSESTVSRIRTEHFPLTLESARPSHTSQYLCASSEPGLETQYFGPGTRLLVL.

This rearrangement joins TRBV15 to TRBJ2-7, with D maybe TRBD2 (6 bases). The germline V gene has CDR1 LNHNV and CDR2 YYDKDF (reference sequence). The V gene lost 1 base and the J gene lost 2 bases, with 12 bases spanning the gap. The CDR3 totals 15 residues. CDR3 region: CATSRVGGIPYEQYF. The CDR3 nucleotides read TGTGCCACCAGCAGAGTCGGAGGGATCCCCTACGAGCAGTACTTC.

This clone showed up many times. J is TRBJ2-4 and V is TRBV4-3; D could derive from TRBD1 or TRBD2 (7 bases each). Germline V gene sequence: CDR1 LGHNA, CDR2 YSLEER. The length of the CDR3 is 14 residues. V was clipped by 5 bases and J by 8 bases, with 16 bases between them. In nucleotides, the CDR3 is TGCGCCAGCAGCGACCGGGACAGCGGGGACATTCAGTACTTC. Translated: CASSDRDSGDIQYF.

The chain recombines TRBV5-6 with TRBJ1-5, with 7 nucleotides matching TRBD1. Germline CDR1 SGHDT, CDR2 YYEEEE. V lost 0 bases and J lost 1; bases outside the gene matches: 4. CDR3 length equals 16 residues. CDR3 protein: CASSLERGRSNQPQHF. The CDR3 DNA is TGTGCCAGCAGCTTGGAAAGGGGGCGCAGCAATCAGCCCCAGCATTTT.

At least ten counts were recorded for this clone. This sequence joins TRBV2 and TRBJ1-1; the D is unclear. V lost 2 bases, J lost 7 bases, and 8 bases lay in between. Germline lookup yields CDR1 SNHLY and CDR2 FYNNEI. The length of the CDR3 is 12 residues. CDR3 in amino acids: CASSESGFEAFF. The CDR3 DNA reads TGTGCCAGCAGTGAATCGGGTTTTGAAGCTTTCTTT.

This clone has a count of ten or more. The J gene is TRBJ1-5, the V gene TRBV9, with 7 bases lining up with TRBD1. Germline V lookup: CDR1 SGDLS, CDR2 YYNGEE. V trimming: 4 bases; J trimming: 5 bases; junction bases outside the gene matches: 9. This CDR3 is built from 15 residues. The DNA of the CDR3 is TGTGCCAGCAGCCCCCACGACAGGGTGCATCAGCCCCAGCATTTT. The encoded protein is CASSPHDRVHQPQHF.

The chain joins TRBV7-2 to TRBJ1-1; perhaps TRBD1 as D (5 bases). V lost 5 bases to trimming and J lost 1 base, with 14 bases between them. The germline V gene encodes CDR1 SGHTA and CDR2 FQGNSA. CDR3 length: 15 amino acids. The CDR3 bases are TGTGCCAGCAGCCCCTGGCGGGGGGGGAACACTGAAGCTTTCTTT. Amino acid sequence: CASSPWRGGNTEAFF.

The sample holds a few counts of this clone. The rearrangement joins TRBV11-2 to TRBJ2-7, with 9 positions matching TRBD2. Germline V gene lookup returns CDR1 SGHAT and CDR2 FQNNGV. The CDR3 spans 15 residues. Trimming cost V 1 base and J 3 bases; bases outside gene matches: 4. CDR3 coding DNA: TGTGCCAGCAGCTTAGGACTAGCGGACTACTACGAGCAGTACTTC. It codes for CASSLGLADYYEQYF.

There are a few counts of this clone. This chain connects TRBV5-1 to TRBJ1-3; maybe TRBD1 (5 bases). Germline CDR1 SGHRS, CDR2 YFSETQ. The V end was cut by 2 bases, the J end by 3 bases, with 9 bases between. The CDR3 sequence is 14 residues long. Here the CDR3 reads CASSFVGGGNTIYF. CDR3 sequence (DNA): TGCGCCAGCAGCTTCGTGGGGGGTGGAAACACCATATATTTT.

The V gene is TRBV11-2, the J gene TRBJ2-6; perhaps TRBD1 as D (5 bases). V lost 1 base to trimming and J lost 4 bases, with 11 bases between them. Germline values: CDR1 SGHAT, CDR2 FQNNGV. This CDR3 region has 16 residues. In nucleotides, the CDR3 is TGTGCCAGCAGCTTAGCGGCGCCAGGGGGGGCCAACGTCCTGACTTTC. Protein sequence: CASSLAAPGGANVLTF.

The chain has TRBV6-4 and TRBJ2-7; D is unresolved. CDR3 size: 12 residues. Trimming stripped 4 bases from V and 5 bases from J, with 9 bases between. Germline CDR1 and CDR2: MRHNA and SNTAGT. CDR3 sequence (DNA): TGTGCCAGCAGTGTGGTGGATAACGAGCAGTACTTC. Protein product: CASSVVDNEQYF.

This clone turned up a few times. This chain connects TRBV4-2 to TRBJ2-5; maybe TRBD2 (7 bases). Germline CDR1 is LGHNA and CDR2 is YNFKEQ. V lost 1 base and J 3 bases, leaving 21 bases between the germline ends. CDR3 length equals 18 residues. The CDR3 DNA reads TGTGCCAGCAGCCAAGTCTTAATGGGGGGCGCGGGAGAAGAGACCCAGTACTTC. Translating it yields CASSQVLMGGAGEETQYF.

This clone was detected a few times. The rearrangement uses TRBV6-5 and TRBJ1-4, with TRBD1 as a possible D gene (6 bases). Per the germline V gene, CDR1 is MNHEY and CDR2 is SVGAGI. This CDR3 is built from 14 residues. The germline V and J ends were trimmed by 4 bases and 7 bases, with 13 bases remaining between them. In nucleotides, the CDR3 is TGTGCCAGCAGTTTACAGGGAGGAGGTGAAAAACTGTTTTTT. Translating it yields CASSLQGGGEKLFF.

The CDR3 nucleotides are TGTGCCAGCAGTGAATCGGCAGGAGGTGATTACGAGCAGTACTTC. Translating gives CASSESAGGDYEQYF. The chain recombines TRBV6-1 with TRBJ2-7; D perhaps matches TRBD2 (5 bases). Trimming took off 2 bases at V and 4 bases at J, with 15 bases between the two ends. CDR3 length: 15 amino acids. Germline CDR1 reads MNHNS; CDR2 reads SASEGT.

V usage is TRBV11-2 and J usage is TRBJ2-1, with 15 nucleotides matching TRBD2. J was trimmed by 4 bases and V by 6 bases; bases with no gene match: 4. There are 16 residues in the CDR3. Germline V gene sequence: CDR1 SGHAT, CDR2 FQNNGV. CDR3 sequence: CASRSGLAGGYNEQFF. The DNA of the CDR3 is TGTGCCAGCAGGTCGGGACTAGCGGGAGGATACAATGAGCAGTTCTTC. Together with reference TRBV11-2 and TRBJ2-1, the CDR3 gives the full variable domain: EAGVAQSPRYKIIEKRQSVAFWCNPISGHATLYWYQQILGQGPKLLIQFQNNGVVDDSQLPKDRFSAERLKGVDSTLKIQPAKLEDSAVYLCASRSGLAGGYNEQFFGPGTRLTVL.

This rearrangement joins TRBV4-3 to TRBJ2-7, with D unclear. Trimming pared 0 bases from V and 7 bases from J, leaving 10 bases between. The CDR3 extends over 13 amino acids. Germline CDR1 LGHNA, CDR2 YSLEER. Written as DNA, the CDR3 is TGCGCCAGCAGCCAAGAAAAAGGGCGGGAGCAGTACTTC. Protein product: CASSQEKGREQYF.

The sample holds a few counts of this clone. V usage is TRBV27 and J usage is TRBJ2-5, with TRBD2 as a possible D gene (6 bases). Trimming took off 6 bases at V and 3 bases at J, with 11 bases between the two ends. The CDR3 contains 13 residues. CDR1 and CDR2 (germline): MNHEY, SMNVEV (reference sequence). CDR3 in DNA: TGTGCCAGCAGCCTCTGGGGGGAAGAGACCCAGTACTTC. Its translation: CASSLWGEETQYF.

This clone was seen more than once but under ten times. This chain connects TRBV15 to TRBJ2-1; TRBD2 matches 7 bases. This CDR3 spans 15 amino acids. Per germline, CDR1 LNHNV and CDR2 YYDKDF (reference sequence). V lost 8 bases to trimming and J lost 2 bases; unmatched junction nucleotides: 9. CDR3 in DNA: TGTGCCACCGGTTCGGGAGGTGGCACCTACAATGAGCAGTTCTTC. Its translation is CATGSGGGTYNEQFF.